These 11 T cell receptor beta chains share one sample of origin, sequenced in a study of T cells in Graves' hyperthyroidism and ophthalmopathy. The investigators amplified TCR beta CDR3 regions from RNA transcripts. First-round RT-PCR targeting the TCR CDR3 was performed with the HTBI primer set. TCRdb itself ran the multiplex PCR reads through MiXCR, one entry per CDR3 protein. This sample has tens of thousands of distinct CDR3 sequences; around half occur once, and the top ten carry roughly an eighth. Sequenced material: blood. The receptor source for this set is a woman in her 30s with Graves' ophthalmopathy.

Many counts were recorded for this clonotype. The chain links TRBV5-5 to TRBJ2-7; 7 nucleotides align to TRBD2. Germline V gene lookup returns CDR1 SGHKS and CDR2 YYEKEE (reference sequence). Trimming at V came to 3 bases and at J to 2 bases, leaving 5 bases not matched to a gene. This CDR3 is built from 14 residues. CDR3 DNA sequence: TGTGCCAGCAGCTCCCGGGACTACGCCTACGAGCAGTACTTC. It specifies CASSSRDYAYEQYF. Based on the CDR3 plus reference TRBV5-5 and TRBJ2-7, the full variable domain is DAGVTQSPTHLIKTRGQQVTLRCSPISGHKSVSWYQQVLGQGPQFIFQYYEKEERGRGNFPDRFSARQFPNYSSELNVNALLLGDSALYLCASSSRDYAYEQYFGPGTRLTVT.

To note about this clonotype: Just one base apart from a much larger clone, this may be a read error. CDR3 sequence (DNA): TGTGCCGGCAGCCACGGGGACTCCTCTGGAAACGCCATATATTTT. It yields the protein CAGSHGDSSGNAIYF. The chain employs TRBV11-3 and TRBJ1-3; D is possibly TRBD1 (5 bases). CDR1 is SGHNT, CDR2 YENEEA, per germline. This CDR3 has 15 residues.

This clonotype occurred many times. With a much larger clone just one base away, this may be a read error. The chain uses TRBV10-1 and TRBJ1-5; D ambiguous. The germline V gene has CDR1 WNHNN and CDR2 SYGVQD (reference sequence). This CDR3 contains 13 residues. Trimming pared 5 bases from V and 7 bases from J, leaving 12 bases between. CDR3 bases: TGCGCCAGCAGTTACGGTATTAACCAGCCCCAGCATTTT. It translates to CASSYGINQPQHF.

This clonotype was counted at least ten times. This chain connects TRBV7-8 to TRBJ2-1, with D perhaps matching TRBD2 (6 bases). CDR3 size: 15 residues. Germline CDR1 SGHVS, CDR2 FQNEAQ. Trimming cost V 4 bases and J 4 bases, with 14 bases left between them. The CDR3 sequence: CASSSQPGGYNEQFF. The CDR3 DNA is TGTGCCAGCAGCTCCCAACCTGGGGGGTACAATGAGCAGTTCTTC.

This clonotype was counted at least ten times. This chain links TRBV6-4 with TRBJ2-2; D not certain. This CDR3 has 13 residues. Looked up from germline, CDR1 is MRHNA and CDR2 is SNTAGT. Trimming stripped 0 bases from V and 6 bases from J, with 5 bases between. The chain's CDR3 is CASSDSSSGELFF. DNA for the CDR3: TGTGCCAGCAGTGACTCGAGTTCCGGGGAGCTGTTTTTT.

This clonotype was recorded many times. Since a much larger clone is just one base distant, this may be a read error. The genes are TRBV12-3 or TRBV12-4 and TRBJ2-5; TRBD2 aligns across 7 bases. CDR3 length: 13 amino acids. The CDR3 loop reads CASSLERGETQCF. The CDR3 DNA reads TGTGCCAGCAGTTTAGAGCGGGGCGAGACCCAGTGCTTC.

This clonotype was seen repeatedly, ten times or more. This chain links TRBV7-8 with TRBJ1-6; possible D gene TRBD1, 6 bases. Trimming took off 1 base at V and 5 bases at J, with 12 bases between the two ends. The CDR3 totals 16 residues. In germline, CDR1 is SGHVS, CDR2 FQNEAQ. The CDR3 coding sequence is TGTGCCAGCAGCTTAGAGGGGGGGAGAAATAATTCACCCCTCCACTTT. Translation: CASSLEGGRNNSPLHF.

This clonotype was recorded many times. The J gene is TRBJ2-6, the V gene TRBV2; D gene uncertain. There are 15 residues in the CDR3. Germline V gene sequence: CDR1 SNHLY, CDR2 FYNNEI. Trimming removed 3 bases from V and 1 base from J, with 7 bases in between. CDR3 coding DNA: TGTGCCAGCAGTGAGGGTGGGTCTGGGGCCAACGTCCTGACTTTC. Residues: CASSEGGSGANVLTF. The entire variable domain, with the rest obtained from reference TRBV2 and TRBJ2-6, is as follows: EPEVTQTPSHQVTQMGQEVILRCVPISNHLYFYWYRQILGQKVEFLVSFYNNEISEKSEIFDDQFSVERPDGSNFTLKIRSTKLEDSAMYFCASSEGGSGANVLTFGAGSRLTVL.

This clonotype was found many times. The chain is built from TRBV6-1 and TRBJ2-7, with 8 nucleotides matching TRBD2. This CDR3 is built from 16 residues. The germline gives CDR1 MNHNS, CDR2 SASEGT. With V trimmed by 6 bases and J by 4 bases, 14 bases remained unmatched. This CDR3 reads CASRPNSGTKKYEQYF. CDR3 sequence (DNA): TGTGCCAGCAGACCCAATAGCGGGACGAAGAAATACGAGCAGTACTTC.

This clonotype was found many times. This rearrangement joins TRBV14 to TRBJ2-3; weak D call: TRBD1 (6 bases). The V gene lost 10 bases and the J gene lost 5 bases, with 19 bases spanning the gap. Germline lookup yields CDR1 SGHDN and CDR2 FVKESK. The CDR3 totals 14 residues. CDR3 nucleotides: TGTGCCACCTCGGACAGAAGAACGGTAGATACGCAGTATTTT. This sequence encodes CATSDRRTVDTQYF.

CDR3 sequence (DNA): TGTGCCAGCAGTGACTCGGAGACAGGGTTCACACCCCTCCACTTT. Residues: CASSDSETGFTPLHF. This chain uses TRBV6-4 with TRBJ1-6; 7 bases agree with TRBD1. The germline V gene encodes CDR1 MRHNA and CDR2 SNTAGT. V dropped 0 bases and J dropped 11; count of bases not matched to a gene: 7. This CDR3 is 15 amino acids long.